This T cell receptor (beta chain) was sequenced during a study of cytomegalovirus exposure and HLA in healthy donors (dated by TCRdb to about 2017). About the full investigation: An earlier analysis of roughly 630 of the donors reported 250 to 300 Gb of sequence data and some 120 million unique TCR beta sequences from 150 million to 200 million T cells. Around 330 gigabases of sequencing data and 75 million to 85 million unique TCR sequences made up an early release that covered about 640 HLA-typed donors. Of the 398 genotyped donors, roughly 85% fell in the genetic ancestry cluster associated with self-reported Caucasian donors. The study aimed to test whether signatures of past pathogen exposure could be identified by cataloging public T cell receptors. The study profiled the T cell repertoires of 666 subjects by immunosequencing and related them to cytomegalovirus serostatus. Along with the roughly 670-subject first cohort, a separate validation cohort of some 130 different subjects was used. To predict cytomegalovirus infection status, the study brought together high-throughput TCR immunosequencing, statistical association of individual TCRs with disease status, and machine learning. A later analysis re-examined previously published TCR beta repertoires from 600 to 700 donors and added high-resolution HLA genotyping to investigate patterns of TCR occurrence. Rather than drawing on any new phenotypic data, the later analysis identified candidate immune exposures from TCR beta sequences and the way those sequences occurred across donors. An earlier analysis of roughly 600 of the donors used high-throughput TCR beta sequencing to judge whether each TCR beta V gene segment behaved as functional or pseudogenic. Alongside the repertoire data, information on donor age, sex, ethnicity and CMV serostatus was compiled. Genome-wide SNP genotypes for about 60% of the roughly 670 donors were used in a later genetic analysis, which treated that subset as a discovery cohort. Every repertoire in the discovery cohort had been generated on one and the same sequencing platform. Both class I and class II loci were covered by HLA typing, at four-digit resolution. The number of donors typed differed by locus, with roughly 629-640 for A, B, C, DRB1 and DQB1, roughly 550 for DQA1, nearly 610 for DPA1, and 472 for DPB1. Because of strong linkage in the cohort, roughly five DR-DQ haplotypes were treated as single units for association and clustering. Across 300 to 500 genotyped donors of the cohort, an average of approximately 240,000 unique TCR beta nucleotide sequences per donor were sequenced, and roughly 18% of those sequences were non-productive.

Broader findings and caveats from the paper: Several of the top co-occurrence clusters appeared to be linked to parvovirus B19, influenza, CMV and Epstein-Barr virus, according to a later analysis. In a later analysis, TCR association rates were found to vary across HLA loci, with the most associated TCRs seen for DRB1 alleles and the fewest for HLA-C alleles. Most CMV-associated TCR beta chains appeared to be HLA-restricted in a later analysis, and the HLA associations seemed to be driven largely by CMV exposure. Because counts were too low, roughly 17 rarely observed V segments, including chromosome 9 orphons, were left out of the earlier analysis of some 600 of the donors. Compared with equally common non-associated chains, HLA-associated TCR beta chains in a later analysis were more clonally expanded and had lower generation probabilities. According to a later genetic analysis, donors in an Asian-associated ancestry cluster had fewer N-insertions in productive TCRs than the roughly 670-donor mean. A further reported finding was that TCR beta sequences accurately predicted the HLA-A and HLA-B alleles for most subjects in the first cohort. When HLA alleles, especially DR and DQ, strongly co-occurred, TCR associations were difficult to assign to individual alleles. In a later genetic analysis, a missense DCLRE1C variant was associated with V-gene and J-gene trimming of TCR beta chains, and the association was replicated in an independent cohort. Correlated functional status among segregating V segments might be attributable to linkage disequilibrium, but an unknown experimental factor could not be ruled out. Some IMGT-functional V segments, including TRBV6-2 and TRBV6-3, could not be distinguished by the 87-base-pair reads and were therefore excluded. The authors suggested that the approach could potentially be extended to other disease states and immunological phenotypes. Immune exposure information for the cohort was limited to CMV serostatus. A total of fewer than 200 TCR beta chains were listed by the study as associated with cytomegalovirus. A few of the identified cytomegalovirus-associated TCR beta chains were confirmed in vitro to be specific for cytomegalovirus antigens. In an earlier analysis of roughly 560 of the donors, most TCR beta V segments were observed in productive rearrangements about 90% or about 30% of the time, broadly matching IMGT annotations. While some public TCRs were present in many individuals, most TCR sequences turned up only very rarely across donors. Only TCR beta chains were sequenced in this cohort, and the absence of alpha or paired-chain data limited detectable features. The classifier was reported to diagnose cytomegalovirus status with high specificity and sensitivity in both the original and validation cohorts. Roughly uniform sequencing depth across donors was assumed in presence/absence analyses, although this assumption may not hold. A cluster of highly shared sequence variants was judged likely to be a technical artifact of the sequencing pipeline. A later analysis associated 15,000 or so TCR beta sequences with specific HLA alleles at a false discovery rate of 0.05. Because HLA typing was missing for some donors at each locus, association tests included only the typed subset.

The CDR3, from cysteine to phenylalanine, totals 12 residues. CDR3 DNA is the only sequence kept; it has 36 bases, read in frame from the first base. The germline V gene gives CDR1 as SGHAT and CDR2 as FQNNGV. Deletion took 8 bases off V and 8 bases off J, with a span of 15 bases between the germline ends. In total, 600 or so healthy bone marrow donors made up the cohort. All cohort members were sampled while nominally healthy, although unrecorded immune exposures were likely present. The donor tested CMV seronegative and was one of the 352 seronegative cohort members. A peripheral blood sample was collected from each donor, and TCR beta sequencing was performed on peripheral blood mononuclear cells. The Qiagen DNeasy Blood Extraction Kit was used to extract genomic DNA from the blood cell samples. The library came from the immunoSEQ multiplex PCR assay. The multiplex PCR relied on a mix of 60 forward primers for TCR Vbeta segments and 13 reverse primers for TCR Jbeta segments. Amplification of the CDR3 region of rearranged TCR beta genes was performed with a multiplex PCR assay on genomic DNA. On the Illumina HiSeq System, the amplified TCR beta libraries were sequenced as 87-base-pair reads. The study's own analysis went as follows. A later analysis tallied tens of millions of unique TCR beta chains across the 700 or so repertoires, and approximately 12 million of those chains were shared by two or more donors. Raw reads were error-corrected and collapsed into unique sequences by a nearest-neighbor algorithm in which closely related sequences were merged to remove PCR and sequencing errors. CDR3 sequences were aligned to IMGT reference sequences to assign V, D and J gene segments. For a sequence to be retained, a match of at least six nucleotides was required to both a V gene segment and a J gene segment. Rearrangements were classified as productive when the CDR3 lacked stop codons and remained in frame with V and J, and all other rearrangements were classified as non-productive. Following IMGT convention, CDR3 was defined as the stretch from the second conserved V-encoded cysteine to the conserved J-encoded phenylalanine. In an earlier analysis of 500 to 650 of the donors, sequences lacking an unambiguous match to a single V gene segment were excluded. An earlier analysis of 500 to 600 of the donors classified V segments as functional when productive rearrangements were above 56.7% and as segregating when the standard deviation between donors was above 5%. A statistical classification framework was built to diagnose cytomegalovirus status from the catalog of TCR beta chain sequences. In a later analysis, TCR nucleotide sequences were compared against IMGT/GENE-DB human TR gene sequences so that V and J genes could be assigned. Using the TCRdist pipeline, a later analysis assigned CDR3 sequences along with most-parsimonious VDJ recombination scenarios. In a later analysis, every TCR beta chain was defined by the combination of its CDR3 amino acid sequence and its V-gene family, and reads without a unique V-gene family were dropped. To address suspected cross-contamination and a sequencing artifact, a later analysis removed 450 to 700 highly shared, low-generation-probability nucleotide sequences. In a later analysis, a clonal expansion index for each public chain was calculated from normalized within-repertoire ranks of inferred template counts. In a later analysis, generation probabilities were computed using a VDJ recombination model fitted to out-of-frame rearrangements, and the results were checked against IGoR. In a later analysis, TCR-TCR, TCR-HLA and TCR-CMV co-occurrence was scored with hypergeometric tests, and a repertoire-size bias correction was applied to TCR pairs. False discovery rates were estimated in a later analysis by permuting HLA or CMV assignments 20 times. In a later analysis, co-occurring TCRs were grouped using DBSCAN, with TCRdist sequence similarity added in when clustering inside HLA-allele-positive subsets. Repertoires with fewer than 30,000 or more than 120,000 public chains were left out of co-occurrence clustering, as were four to six repertoires with anomalous nucleotide sharing. Not all clones reach the TCRdb copy of this immuneACCESS table, which keeps in-frame sequences only. Checked studies attribute under half of the gap to unresolved V genes and leave the rest unexplained. V and J calls and clone size are given by that table; D and trimming were obtained from the DNA. The sample table contains under 200,000 clones; only one count was recorded for more than 70% of them. The top ten constitute around 4.9% of the sample.

Remarks on this clone: Its antigen has not been determined. No much larger clone is present one base from it, and per-base qualities are unavailable.

The receptor was isolated from a male donor in good health and CMV-seronegative. What was sequenced was PBMCs. The chain links TRBV11-2 with TRBJ1-2; the D gene is possibly TRBD1, with 5 bases matching. The CDR3 region has the sequence CASRGAAGGYTF. The sequenced DNA: TGTGCCAGCCGCGGGGCAGCCGGGGGCTACACCTTC.